This T cell receptor (beta chain) was obtained from a study of control samples from healthy donors and cancer patients. The germline V and J ends were trimmed by 6 bases and 2 bases, with 25 bases remaining between them. Germline V gives CDR1 MNHEY, CDR2 SMNVEV (reference sequence). The CDR3 spans 18 residues. The data were produced by immunoSEQ multiplex PCR, yet TCRdb's version contains in-frame clones alone and is incomplete. Counted here are 150,000 to 200,000 clones, roughly 94% occurring once; the ten biggest clones make up roughly 15%. This TCR was recovered from a man between 60 and 75 years old with colorectal cancer. Sample: PBMCs. This rearrangement joins TRBV27 to TRBJ1-2; D ambiguous. The DNA of the CDR3 is TGTGCCAGCAGCCCATTACCCCCGTGGGCAGAAGCAAACTATGGCTACACCTTC. Translation gives CASSPLPPWAEANYGYTF.